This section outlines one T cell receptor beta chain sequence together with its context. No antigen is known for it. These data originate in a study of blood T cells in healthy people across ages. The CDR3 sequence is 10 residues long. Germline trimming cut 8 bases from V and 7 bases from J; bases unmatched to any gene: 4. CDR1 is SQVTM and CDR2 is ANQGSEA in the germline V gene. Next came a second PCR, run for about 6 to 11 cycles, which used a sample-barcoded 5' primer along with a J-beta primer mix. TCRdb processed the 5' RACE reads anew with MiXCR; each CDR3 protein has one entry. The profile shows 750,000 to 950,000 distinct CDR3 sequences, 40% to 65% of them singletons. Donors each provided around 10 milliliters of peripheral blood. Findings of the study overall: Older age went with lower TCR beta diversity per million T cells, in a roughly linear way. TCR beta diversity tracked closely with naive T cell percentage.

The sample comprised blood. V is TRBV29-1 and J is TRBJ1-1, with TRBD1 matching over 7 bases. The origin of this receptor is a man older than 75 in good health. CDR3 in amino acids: CSRTGCEAFF. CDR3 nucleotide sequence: TGCAGCAGGACAGGATGTGAAGCTTTCTTT.